One sample yielded the 3 T cell receptor beta chains listed below, sequenced in a study of OX40 agonist ivuxolimab in advanced cancers. The repertoire was sequenced with immunoSEQ multiplex PCR; TCRdb's copy has only in-frame clones and lacks some. The data show tens of thousands of clones, over 75% seen once. Source: CD4+ or CD8+ T cells sorted from blood, taken in a trial of the OX40 agonist ivuxolimab. The receptors derive from an adult with an advanced solid tumor such as melanoma, head and neck, liver or kidney cancer.

Concerning this clone: One junction end does not reproduce the germline sequence, and a read error may be involved. The chain joins TRBV4-2 to TRBJ2-3; TRBD2 matches 8 bases. This CDR3 is built from 14 residues. Germline assignment: CDR1 LGHNA and CDR2 YNFKEQ. The chain's CDR3 is CASSTPGGGDSQYF. CDR3 in DNA: TGTGCCAGCAGCACACCCGGGGGGGGAGATTCGCAGTATTTT.

The chain uses TRBV5-5 and TRBJ2-3; 15 bases align to TRBD2. The CDR3 is 19 residues long. The V gene's germline CDR1 is SGHKS and CDR2 YYEKEE (reference sequence). V gave up 4 bases and J gave up 1 base; unmatched junction bases: 10. CDR3 loop: CASSRRTSGGAGGTDTQYF. The DNA of the CDR3 is TGTGCCAGCAGCCGGAGGACTAGCGGGGGGGCCGGGGGCACAGATACGCAGTATTTT.

The rearrangement uses TRBV5-1 and TRBJ2-6, with D unclear. Per the germline V gene, CDR1 is SGHRS and CDR2 is YFSETQ. The CDR3 contains 15 residues. Trimming stripped 3 bases from V and 6 bases from J, with 13 bases between. CDR3 in DNA: TGCGCCAGCAGCTGGAGACCCTCCCTGGCCAACGTCCTGACTTTC. The encoded protein is CASSWRPSLANVLTF.